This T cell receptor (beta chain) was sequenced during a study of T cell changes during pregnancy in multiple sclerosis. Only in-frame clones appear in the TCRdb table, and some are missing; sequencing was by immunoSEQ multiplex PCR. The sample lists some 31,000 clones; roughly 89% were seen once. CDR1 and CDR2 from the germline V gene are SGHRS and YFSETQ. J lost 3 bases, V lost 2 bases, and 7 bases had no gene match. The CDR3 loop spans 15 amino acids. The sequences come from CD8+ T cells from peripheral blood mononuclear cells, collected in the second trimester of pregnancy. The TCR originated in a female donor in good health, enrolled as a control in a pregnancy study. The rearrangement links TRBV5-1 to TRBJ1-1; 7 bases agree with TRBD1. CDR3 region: CASSLRGGDHTEAFF. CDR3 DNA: TGCGCCAGCAGCTTAAGAGGGGGCGACCACACTGAAGCTTTCTTT.